These 32 T cell receptor beta chains were sequenced from one sample in a study of cytomegalovirus exposure and HLA in healthy donors. Primers: 60 Vbeta forward and 13 Jbeta reverse. Some clones are missing from TCRdb's copy, which holds only in-frame ones; the method was immunoSEQ multiplex PCR. In the table there are under 250,000 clones, around 80% of which are singletons. The material sequenced was PBMCs. These receptors were taken from a boy aged 2 to 9 in good health and CMV-seronegative.

The chain is built from TRBV9 and TRBJ2-7, with D tentatively TRBD2 (5 bases). The germline V gene has CDR1 SGDLS and CDR2 YYNGEE. This CDR3 is 12 amino acids long. V lost 1 base and J lost 7, with 9 bases in between. The CDR3 loop is CASSVFEGEQYF. DNA of the CDR3: TGTGCCAGCAGCGTATTTGAGGGAGAGCAGTACTTC.

The rearrangement links TRBV5-4 to TRBJ2-1; 12 nucleotides line up with TRBD2. V dropped 5 bases and J dropped 5; count of bases not matched to a gene: 5. CDR1 and CDR2 from the germline V gene are SGHNT and YYREEE (reference sequence). This CDR3 contains 15 residues. CDR3 bases: TGTGCCAGCAGTTCTAGCGGGGGGGCCGACAATGAGCAGTTCTTC. Its translation is CASSSSGGADNEQFF.

The V and J genes are TRBV6-4 and TRBJ1-2; 7 bases agree with TRBD1. In germline, CDR1 is MRHNA, CDR2 SNTAGT. CDR3 size: 16 residues. V was pared by 3 bases and J by 0 bases, with 7 bases of the junction left unmatched. CDR3 DNA sequence: TGTGCCAGCAGTGAAACAGGGGACAGCCCTAACTATGGCTACACCTTC. Amino acid sequence: CASSETGDSPNYGYTF.

The chain employs TRBV10-3 and TRBJ1-2, with 8 bases matching TRBD1. The CDR3 sequence is 14 residues long. The V gene's germline CDR1 is ENHRY and CDR2 SYGVKD. The J segment lost 2 bases and the V segment lost 6 bases, leaving 5 bases of the junction unmatched. Here the CDR3 reads CAIRMTGANYGYTF. The CDR3 nucleotides are TGTGCCATCAGGATGACAGGGGCGAACTATGGCTACACCTTC.

The rearrangement links TRBV6-1 to TRBJ1-2; D perhaps matches TRBD1 (5 bases). Germline CDR1 and CDR2: MNHNS and SASEGT. V was pared by 2 bases and J by 8 bases, with 15 bases between. The CDR3 has 14 residues. The CDR3 coding sequence is TGTGCCAGCAGTGAAAACTGGGGCGGTAGGGGCTACACCTTC. As protein: CASSENWGGRGYTF.

The rearrangement joins TRBV5-4 to TRBJ1-2; D is unresolved. CDR3 length: 15 residues. The V end lost 0 bases, the J end lost 3 bases, and 12 bases lay between the germline ends. Per the germline V gene, CDR1 is SGHNT and CDR2 is YYREEE (reference sequence). The CDR3 loop is CASSLAPEGDYGYTF. In nucleotides, the CDR3 is TGTGCCAGCAGCTTGGCCCCTGAGGGCGACTATGGCTACACCTTC. The full variable domain, rest sourced from reference TRBV5-4 and TRBJ1-2, is ETGVTQSPTHLIKTRGQQVTLRCSSQSGHNTVSWYQQALGQGPQFIFQYYREEENGRGNFPPRFSGLQFPNYSSELNVNALELDDSALYLCASSLAPEGDYGYTFGSGTRLTVV.

On this clone itself: The junction differs from germline at one of its ends, possibly a read error. The chain has TRBV6-6 and TRBJ2-7; a weak D match, TRBD1 (5 bases). Germline V gene data show CDR1 as MNHNY and CDR2 as SVGAGI (reference sequence). This CDR3 contains 14 residues. In DNA form, the CDR3 reads TGTGCCAGCAGTTACTCTCAGGGCTCCCACGAGCAGTACTTC. Encoded protein: CASSYSQGSHEQYF.

This clone was found a few times. The chain recombines TRBV4-1 with TRBJ2-7; no firm D call. Germline CDR1 and CDR2: MGHRA and YSYEKL. Trimming left V 0 bases short and J 7 bases short, with 10 bases between. The CDR3 runs 13 residues. The chain's CDR3 is CASSQDDLREQYF. CDR3 DNA: TGCGCCAGCAGCCAAGATGACTTACGTGAGCAGTACTTC.

The V and J genes are TRBV25-1 and TRBJ1-1; 8 positions match TRBD1. Germline V gives CDR1 MGHDK, CDR2 SYGVNS. J lost 1 base, V lost 7 bases, and 5 bases had no gene match. This CDR3 contains 14 residues. The CDR3, as DNA: TGTGCCAGCACTCGGACAGGGACGAACACTGAAGCTTTCTTT. Protein sequence: CASTRTGTNTEAFF.

This chain connects TRBV7-9 to TRBJ1-1, with no clear D. CDR3 length: 13 amino acids. From germline, CDR1 is SEHNR and CDR2 FQNEAQ (reference sequence). V lost 5 bases and J lost 7, with 14 bases in between. The DNA of the CDR3 is TGTGCCAGCAGCGAAGGAGCTTCCCTTGAAGCTTTCTTT. It encodes CASSEGASLEAFF. The complete variable domain, with remaining parts taken from reference TRBV7-9 and TRBJ1-1, reads DTGVSQNPRHKITKRGQNVTFRCDPISEHNRLYWYRQTLGQGPEFLTYFQNEAQLEKSRLLSDRFSAERPKGSFSTLEIQRTEQGDSAMYLCASSEGASLEAFFGQGTRLTVV.

CDR3 region: CASSFPDSPLHF. The CDR3 nucleotides are TGTGCCAGCAGTTTCCCGGATTCACCCCTCCACTTT. V and J are TRBV27 and TRBJ1-6; D unclear. The V and J ends lost 3 bases and 8 bases respectively, with 5 bases between them. Germline CDR1 is MNHEY and CDR2 is SMNVEV (reference sequence). The CDR3 length is 12 residues.

As regards this clone: A read error may produce the germline difference seen at one junction end. This rearrangement joins TRBV7-9 to TRBJ2-7; 7 positions agree with TRBD2. There are 15 residues in the CDR3. Germline V CDR1 and CDR2: SEHNR, FQNEAQ (reference sequence). CDR3 in amino acids: CTSSLVGGAPYEQYF. DNA for the CDR3: TGTACCAGCAGCTTAGTGGGAGGGGCCCCCTACGAGCAGTACTTC.

The chain has TRBV11-2 and TRBJ2-3; TRBD2 agrees at 9 bases. Germline CDR1 and CDR2: SGHAT and FQNNGV. This CDR3 has 17 residues. V lost 1 base and J lost 3; bases outside the gene matches: 8. As DNA, the CDR3 is TGTGCCAGCAGCTTAGGTGGTAGCGGGGGCCGTACAGATACGCAGTATTTT. It encodes CASSLGGSGGRTDTQYF.

This clone has only one observation. This chain joins TRBV4-1 and TRBJ2-3, with 9 bases matching TRBD2. CDR3 length: 19 residues. Losses at the gene ends were 0 bases for V and 2 bases for J; bases not matched to a gene: 12. In germline, CDR1 is MGHRA, CDR2 YSYEKL. The CDR3 spells CASSQDTELAGMDTDTQYF. In DNA form, the CDR3 reads TGCGCCAGCAGCCAAGATACCGAGCTAGCGGGGATGGACACAGATACGCAGTATTTT.

This clone was observed a handful of times. This rearrangement joins TRBV6-5 to TRBJ2-5; 8 positions match TRBD2. The CDR3 has 13 residues. The V segment lost 6 bases and the J segment 4 bases; nucleotides outside the gene matches: 4. Looked up from germline, CDR1 is MNHEY and CDR2 is SVGAGI. The CDR3 bases are TGTGCCAGCAGAGTAGCGGGGCGAGAGACCCAGTACTTC. This encodes CASRVAGRETQYF.

The gene calls are TRBV25-1 and TRBJ1-4, with D maybe TRBD1 (6 bases). The V and J ends lost 9 bases and 8 bases respectively, with 10 bases between them. The CDR3 has 11 residues. Germline CDR1 and CDR2: MGHDK and SYGVNS. CDR3 loop: CASQTGEKLFF. DNA for the CDR3: TGTGCCAGTCAAACAGGGGAAAAACTGTTTTTT.

Only a few counts were recorded for this clone. V and J are TRBV4-1 and TRBJ1-4, with a weak D call TRBD1 (5 bases). The CDR3 loop spans 17 amino acids. CDR1 is MGHRA, CDR2 YSYEKL, per germline. The V end lost 0 bases, the J end lost 0 bases, and 11 bases lay between the germline ends. The CDR3 sequence is CASSQDGGGTTNEKLFF. The CDR3, as DNA: TGCGCCAGCAGCCAAGATGGCGGGGGAACAACTAATGAAAAACTGTTTTTT.

V usage is TRBV7-2 and J usage is TRBJ1-6; 8 nucleotides agree with TRBD1. Germline V gene sequence: CDR1 SGHTA, CDR2 FQGNSA. CDR3 size: 13 residues. The ends lost 2 bases at V and 11 bases at J; junction bases unmatched: 2. In nucleotides, the CDR3 is TGTGCCAGCAGCTTAACAGGGGGGGCACCCCTCCACTTT. It is translated as CASSLTGGAPLHF.

V is TRBV7-9 and J is TRBJ2-7; 12 nucleotides line up with TRBD1. This CDR3 has 17 residues. The germline gives CDR1 SEHNR, CDR2 FQNEAQ (reference sequence). The trim removed 5 bases at V and 4 bases at J, leaving 12 bases unmatched. CDR3 sequence (DNA): TGTGCCAGCAGCACCCCGGGACAGGGGGCTTTCGGATACGAGCAGTACTTC. This translates into CASSTPGQGAFGYEQYF.

The rearrangement joins TRBV7-2 to TRBJ1-1, with 7 bases that match TRBD1. Germline lookup yields CDR1 SGHTA and CDR2 FQGNSA. The CDR3 length is 13 residues. Losses at the gene ends were 3 bases for V and 6 bases for J; bases not matched to a gene: 4. The CDR3 sequence: CASSLDRIAEAFF. The CDR3 DNA reads TGTGCCAGCAGCTTGGACAGGATCGCTGAAGCTTTCTTT.

The rearrangement links TRBV12-2 to TRBJ1-5. TRBV12-2 is annotated as a pseudogene. This CDR3 is built from 16 residues. The CDR3, as DNA: TGTGCAAGTCGCTTACTCCCGGGGGGCGGCAATCAGCCCCAGCATTTT. Encoded protein: CASRLLPGGGNQPQHF.

The chain is built from TRBV19 and TRBJ2-4, with D tentatively TRBD2 (6 bases). Germline V CDR1 and CDR2: LNHDA, SQIVND (reference sequence). The V gene lost 1 base and the J gene lost 6 bases, with 13 bases spanning the gap. CDR3 size: 15 residues. CDR3 DNA sequence: TGTGCCAGTAGTATAGGTGGAGGGAGGATAAACATTCAGTACTTC. It is translated as CASSIGGGRINIQYF.

Notes on this clone: The sample carries other DNA sequences with the same CDR3. V and J are TRBV5-5 and TRBJ2-7; 9 positions agree with TRBD1. Per the germline V gene, CDR1 is SGHKS and CDR2 is YYEKEE (reference sequence). This CDR3 comprises 15 residues. The J segment lost 2 bases and the V segment lost 2 bases, leaving 5 bases of the junction unmatched. The CDR3 is CASSLAGQGAYEQYF. The CDR3 coding sequence is TGTGCCAGCAGCTTAGCGGGACAGGGTGCCTACGAGCAGTACTTC.

The chain couples TRBV5-6 to TRBJ2-5; a possible D gene is TRBD2 (9 bases). The CDR3 is 16 residues long. Looked up from germline, CDR1 is SGHDT and CDR2 is YYEEEE. Deletions cut 4 bases from V and 5 bases from J, with 21 bases between. The CDR3 bases are TGTGCCAGCAGCGGCGGGGGGGCATACAGGGGGGAGACCCAGTACTTC. Translating it yields CASSGGGAYRGETQYF.

The V and J genes are TRBV2 and TRBJ2-7; 7 nucleotides match TRBD1. Germline V gene lookup returns CDR1 SNHLY and CDR2 FYNNEI. The CDR3 runs to 14 residues. V was pared by 7 bases and J by 1 base, with 7 bases of the junction left unmatched. DNA for the CDR3: TGTGCCAGCAATCGGGACAGCTTATCCTACGAGCAGTACTTC. Translated: CASNRDSLSYEQYF.

This clone was observed a few times. The chain uses TRBV4-1 and TRBJ1-2; weak D call: TRBD1 (6 bases). The CDR3 is 14 amino acids. Germline CDR1 is MGHRA and CDR2 is YSYEKL. The V end was cut by 4 bases, the J end by 6 bases, with 15 bases between. Here the CDR3 reads CASSPLGGRDGYTF. The CDR3 DNA sequence: TGCGCCAGCAGCCCCCTGGGGGGGCGGGATGGCTACACCTTC.

V is TRBV27 and J is TRBJ1-2, with TRBD1 identical over 11 bases. This CDR3 spans 14 amino acids. The trim removed 5 bases at V and 7 bases at J, leaving 6 bases unmatched. Per germline, CDR1 MNHEY and CDR2 SMNVEV (reference sequence). Here the CDR3 DNA reads TGTGCCAGCAGTATCGGACAGGGGGCTTCTGGCTACACCTTC. Translating gives CASSIGQGASGYTF.

This clone has just a few counts. The V call is TRBV6-1, the J call TRBJ1-4; D is perhaps TRBD1 (6 bases). V was cut by 4 bases and J by 8 bases, with 23 bases left in between. The CDR3 totals 17 residues. CDR1 MNHNS and CDR2 SASEGT come from the germline V gene. CDR3 sequence reads: CASSAPQGNRVDEKLFF. The CDR3 DNA reads as TGTGCCAGCAGTGCACCTCAGGGAAACAGGGTTGACGAAAAACTGTTTTTT.

V and J are TRBV7-9 and TRBJ2-5, with TRBD2 matching 11 bases. The V and J ends lost 5 bases and 1 base, in that order; junction bases with no gene match: 3. Germline CDR1 is SEHNR and CDR2 is FQNEAQ (reference sequence). The CDR3 extends over 15 amino acids. CDR3 nucleotide sequence: TGTGCCAGCAGCCGACTAGCGGGACGCCAAGAGACCCAGTACTTC. It encodes CASSRLAGRQETQYF.

This clone was detected a few times. This sequence joins TRBV5-1 and TRBJ1-1; D ambiguous. The length of the CDR3 is 13 residues. V was clipped by 4 bases and J by 1 base, with 8 bases between them. The germline V gene has CDR1 SGHRS and CDR2 YFSETQ. CDR3 DNA sequence: TGCGCCAGCAGCACGAACAAGAACACTGAAGCTTTCTTT. Translated, it gives CASSTNKNTEAFF. The complete variable domain, with remaining parts taken from reference TRBV5-1 and TRBJ1-1, reads KAGVTQTPRYLIKTRGQQVTLSCSPISGHRSVSWYQQTPGQGLQFLFEYFSETQRNKGNFPGRFSGRQFSNSRSEMNVSTLELGDSALYLCASSTNKNTEAFFGQGTRLTVV.

The CDR3 protein is CASSGRPNTEAFF. CDR3 coding DNA: TGTGCCAGCAGCGGCCGTCCGAACACTGAAGCTTTCTTT. The chain is built from TRBV13 and TRBJ1-1; D unclear. Trimming left V 5 bases short and J 1 base short, with 8 bases between. Germline lookup yields CDR1 PRHDT and CDR2 FYEKMQ (reference sequence). This CDR3 contains 13 residues.

The chain joins TRBV2 to TRBJ2-5; tentative D call: TRBD2 (7 bases). The germline V gene encodes CDR1 SNHLY and CDR2 FYNNEI. This CDR3 spans 13 amino acids. The germline V and J ends were trimmed by 11 bases and 9 bases, with 22 bases remaining between them. This chain's CDR3 is CAQGRGPGMSQYF. The DNA for the CDR3 is TGTGCCCAAGGGCGGGGGCCGGGAATGTCCCAGTACTTC.